The rows below give T cell receptor beta chains drawn from one sample of a study of molecular identifiers for immune sequencing clone quantification. Each CDR3 protein is one row after TCRdb ran MiXCR on the PCR reads. The sample lists a few hundred thousand distinct CDR3 sequences, around a fifth occurring once. What was sequenced was naive CD8+ T cells from blood, with Jurkat cell RNA spiked in. These receptors originate from a human donor in good health. Some libraries in this study had Jurkat cell RNA spiked in. Each CDR3 is given without its conserved first and last residue. A D gene is named only where the DNA matches it firmly.

D: TRBD1
V: TRBV3-1
CDR3: ASSQVPAGDSQPQH

D: .
V: TRBV14
CDR3: ASSQFQLPSVYGYT

D: .
V: TRBV11-1
CDR3: ASSLVVGQPLTDTQY

D: .
V: TRBV19
CDR3: ASSIEWSDSYNEQF

D: .
V: TRBV9
CDR3: ASSARRTGELF

D: .
V: TRBV6-2/TRBV6-3
CDR3: ASSPGTDRNVYEQY

D: .
V: TRBV7-6
CDR3: ASSLGLGGEKLF

D: TRBD2
V: TRBV12-3/TRBV12-4
CDR3: ASRRGGFETQY

D: .
V: TRBV6-2/TRBV6-3
CDR3: ASREDRFLSYEQY

D: .
V: TRBV10-3
CDR3: AISEGSATGHEQY

D: .
V: TRBV20-1
CDR3: SARPTAHTEAF

D: .
V: TRBV7-9
CDR3: ASTPPLSYNEQF

D: TRBD2
V: TRBV7-9
CDR3: ASSLASGREQY

D: TRBD2
V: TRBV6-2/TRBV6-3
CDR3: ASREGAGAYEQY

D: .
V: TRBV30
CDR3: AWNSLGHPGYT